This T cell receptor beta chain stems from a study of long-term antiretroviral therapy in people with HIV. General study findings and limits: Among HIV repertoires, CDR3 length ranges were narrower than those of controls. Viral resistance, ART adherence and therapy changes all lacked available data.

Remarks on this clone: Its target is unknown.

Trimming left V 8 bases short and J 6 bases short, with 16 bases between. The CDR3 is 12 amino acids. Germline V gives CDR1 GTSNPN, CDR2 SVGIG (reference sequence). Survey-level immunoSEQ v3.0 assays were run. TCRdb's copy holds only in-frame clones and misses some; the assay was immunoSEQ multiplex PCR. Of approximately 32,000 clones listed, about four fifths are singletons. Each donor had at least one pre-ART and at least two post-ART PBMC samples. Treatment of all HIV participants took place in the United States. The sequence was collected from a man aged 18 to 35 with HIV. V is TRBV30 and J is TRBJ1-2; D is perhaps TRBD1 (5 bases). Here the sequenced sample was unsorted PBMCs, taken 0.4 years before starting antiretroviral therapy. As DNA, the CDR3 is TGTGCCCTCGCGAAGGGGAACGATGGCTACACCTTC. Encoded protein: CALAKGNDGYTF.